Each of the 5 T cell receptor beta chains below was sequenced from the same sample in a study of blood T cell repertoires in COVID-19. The method was immunoSEQ multiplex PCR; TCRdb's version includes in-frame clones alone and lacks a portion of them. Of under 300,000 clones detected, around 80% appear once; the ten largest clones hold 4%. Sequencing was performed on peripheral blood. These receptors were collected from a woman aged 40 to 50 with active or convalescent COVID-19.

The V call is TRBV16, the J call TRBJ1-3; D not certain. The germline CDR1 and CDR2 sequences are KGHSY and FQNENV. The CDR3 is made up of 16 amino acids. The germline V and J ends were trimmed by 4 bases and 0 bases, with 13 bases remaining between them. The CDR3 region is CASSPNVASSGNTIYF. The DNA for the CDR3 is TGTGCCAGCAGCCCGAACGTAGCAAGCTCTGGAAACACCATATATTTT.

The table lists this clone with a few counts. This chain links TRBV21-1 with TRBJ2-3; TRBD1 was called by the table and not checked on the DNA. TRBV21-1 has pseudogene status. CDR3 length: 13 amino acids. The CDR3 is CPRDTTPTDTQYF. The CDR3 coding sequence is TGTCCCCGGGACACCACTCCCACAGATACGCAGTATTTT.

The chain combines TRBV3-1 (or the pseudogene TRBV3-2) with TRBJ2-1, with 9 bases fitting TRBD1. Trimming took 3 bases from V and 9 from J; bases not matched to a gene: 9. The CDR3 is 15 amino acids. From germline, CDR1 is LGHDT and CDR2 YNNKEL (reference sequence). This CDR3 reads CASSHHIGQGLEQFF. The CDR3, as DNA: TGTGCCAGCAGCCACCACATTGGACAGGGGCTTGAGCAGTTCTTC.

J is TRBJ2-6 and V is TRBV3-1 (or the pseudogene TRBV3-2); 8 bases map to TRBD1. Germline assignment: CDR1 LGHDT and CDR2 YNNKEL (reference sequence). The CDR3 contains 19 residues. V trimming: 4 bases; J trimming: 1 base; junction bases outside the gene matches: 12. Here the CDR3 DNA reads TGTGCCAGCAGCCGCTTGGCCGGACAGGGAAAGTCTGGGGCCAACGTCCTGACTTTC. Translating gives CASSRLAGQGKSGANVLTF.

The rearrangement uses TRBV24-1 and TRBJ2-1, with 13 bases identical to TRBD2. CDR3 length: 16 amino acids. Per the germline V gene, CDR1 is KGHDR and CDR2 is SFDVKD. The V and J ends lost 3 bases and 4 bases, in that order; junction bases with no gene match: 2. CDR3 in amino acids: CATSDPLAGGYNEQFF. CDR3 in DNA: TGTGCCACCAGTGATCCACTAGCGGGGGGGTACAATGAGCAGTTCTTC.